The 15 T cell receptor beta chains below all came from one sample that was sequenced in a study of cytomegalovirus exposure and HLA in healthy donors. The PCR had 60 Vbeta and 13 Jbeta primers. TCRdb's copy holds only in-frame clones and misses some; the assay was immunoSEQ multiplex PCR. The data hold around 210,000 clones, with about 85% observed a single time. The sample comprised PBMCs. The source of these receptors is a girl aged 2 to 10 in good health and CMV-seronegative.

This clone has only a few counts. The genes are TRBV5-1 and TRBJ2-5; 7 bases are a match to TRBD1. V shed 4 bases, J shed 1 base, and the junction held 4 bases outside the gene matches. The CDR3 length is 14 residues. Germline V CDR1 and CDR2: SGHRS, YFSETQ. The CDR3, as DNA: TGCGCCAGCAGCCCCGGGACAGCCCAAGAGACCCAGTACTTC. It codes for CASSPGTAQETQYF.

The CDR3 nucleotides read TGCGCCAGCAGCCAAGTCGCGGGGACCGAGCAGTACTTC. Translated, it gives CASSQVAGTEQYF. This chain joins TRBV4-1 and TRBJ2-5; D perhaps matches TRBD2 (6 bases). The assigned J gene may be wrong: the sequence end matches TRBJ2-7 better. The germline gives CDR1 MGHRA, CDR2 YSYEKL. The CDR3 runs 13 residues.

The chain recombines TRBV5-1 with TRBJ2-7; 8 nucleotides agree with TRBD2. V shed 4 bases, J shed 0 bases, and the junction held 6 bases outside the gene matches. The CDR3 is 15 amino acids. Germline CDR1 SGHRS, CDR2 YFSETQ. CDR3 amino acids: CASSPLAESSYEQYF. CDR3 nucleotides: TGCGCCAGCAGCCCACTAGCGGAAAGCTCCTACGAGCAGTACTTC.

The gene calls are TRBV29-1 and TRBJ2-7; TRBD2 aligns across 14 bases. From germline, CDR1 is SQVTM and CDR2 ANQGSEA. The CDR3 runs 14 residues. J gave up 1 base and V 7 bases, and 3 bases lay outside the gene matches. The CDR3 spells CSARTSGRSYEQYF. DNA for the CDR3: TGCAGCGCTAGGACTAGCGGGAGGTCCTACGAGCAGTACTTC.

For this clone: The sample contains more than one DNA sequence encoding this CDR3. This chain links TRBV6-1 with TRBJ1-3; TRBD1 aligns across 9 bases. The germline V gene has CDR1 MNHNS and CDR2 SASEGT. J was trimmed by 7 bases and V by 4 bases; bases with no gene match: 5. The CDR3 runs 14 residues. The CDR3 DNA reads TGTGCCAGCAGTGCCCCGGGACAGGGTAACACCATATATTTT. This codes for CASSAPGQGNTIYF.

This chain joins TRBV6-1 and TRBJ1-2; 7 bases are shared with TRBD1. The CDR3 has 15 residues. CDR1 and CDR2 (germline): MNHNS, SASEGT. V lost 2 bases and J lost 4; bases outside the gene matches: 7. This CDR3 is CASSELEGASYGYTF. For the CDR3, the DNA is TGTGCCAGCAGTGAATTAGAGGGGGCCTCCTATGGCTACACCTTC.

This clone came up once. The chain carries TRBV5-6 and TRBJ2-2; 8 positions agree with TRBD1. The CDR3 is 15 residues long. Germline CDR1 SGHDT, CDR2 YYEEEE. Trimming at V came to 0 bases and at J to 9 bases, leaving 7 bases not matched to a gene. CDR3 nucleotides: TGTGCCAGCAGCTTGGGGACAGGGTGGGCCCGGGAGCTGTTTTTT. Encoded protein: CASSLGTGWARELFF.

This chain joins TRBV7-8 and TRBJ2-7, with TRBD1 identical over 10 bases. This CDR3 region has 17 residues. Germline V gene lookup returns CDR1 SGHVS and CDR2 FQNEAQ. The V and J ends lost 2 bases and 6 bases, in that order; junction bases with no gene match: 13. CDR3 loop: CASSLPPPRDRGSEQYF. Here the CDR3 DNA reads TGTGCCAGCAGCTTACCTCCCCCCCGGGACAGGGGATCCGAGCAGTACTTC.

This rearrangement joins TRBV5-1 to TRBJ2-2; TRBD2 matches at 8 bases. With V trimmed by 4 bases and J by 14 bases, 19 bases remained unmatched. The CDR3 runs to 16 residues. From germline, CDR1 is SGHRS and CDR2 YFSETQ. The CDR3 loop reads CASSPTGREGVGLLFF. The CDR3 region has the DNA TGCGCCAGCAGCCCGACAGGCCGGGAGGGAGTTGGGCTTCTGTTTTTT.

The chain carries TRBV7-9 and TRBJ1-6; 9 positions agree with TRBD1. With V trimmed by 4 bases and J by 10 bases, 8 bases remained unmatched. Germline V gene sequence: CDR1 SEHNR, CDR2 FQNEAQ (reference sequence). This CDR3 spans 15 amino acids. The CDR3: CASSSMGQGKSPLHF. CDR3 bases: TGTGCCAGCAGCTCAATGGGACAGGGAAAGTCACCCCTCCACTTT. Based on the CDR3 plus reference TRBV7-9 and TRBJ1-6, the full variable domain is DTGVSQNPRHKITKRGQNVTFRCDPISEHNRLYWYRQTLGQGPEFLTYFQNEAQLEKSRLLSDRFSAERPKGSFSTLEIQRTEQGDSAMYLCASSSMGQGKSPLHFGNGTRLTVT.

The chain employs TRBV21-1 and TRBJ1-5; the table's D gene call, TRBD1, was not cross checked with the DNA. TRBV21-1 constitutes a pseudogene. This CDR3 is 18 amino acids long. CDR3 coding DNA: TGTGCCAGCAGCAACCTACCGAAGGGGGAGTATGGCAATCAGCCCCAGCATTTT. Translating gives CASSNLPKGEYGNQPQHF.

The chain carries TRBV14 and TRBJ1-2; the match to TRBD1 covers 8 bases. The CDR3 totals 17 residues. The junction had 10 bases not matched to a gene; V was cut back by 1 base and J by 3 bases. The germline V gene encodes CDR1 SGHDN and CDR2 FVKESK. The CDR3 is CASSQARRTGLYYGYTF. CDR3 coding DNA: TGTGCCAGCAGCCAAGCAAGACGGACAGGGTTATACTATGGCTACACCTTC.

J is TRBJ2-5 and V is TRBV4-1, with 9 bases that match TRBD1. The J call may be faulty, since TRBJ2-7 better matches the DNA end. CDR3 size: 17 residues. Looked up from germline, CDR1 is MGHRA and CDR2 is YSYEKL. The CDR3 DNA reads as TGCGCCAGCAGCCAAGTAAGTGCCCCGGGACAGGGCTACGAGCAGTACTTC. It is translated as CASSQVSAPGQGYEQYF.

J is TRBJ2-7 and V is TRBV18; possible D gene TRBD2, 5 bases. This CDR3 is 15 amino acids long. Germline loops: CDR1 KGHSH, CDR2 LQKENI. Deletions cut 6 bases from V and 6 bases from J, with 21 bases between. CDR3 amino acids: CASSISFVLRAEQYF. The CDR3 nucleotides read TGTGCCAGCTCGATAAGCTTTGTGCTGCGGGCCGAGCAGTACTTC.

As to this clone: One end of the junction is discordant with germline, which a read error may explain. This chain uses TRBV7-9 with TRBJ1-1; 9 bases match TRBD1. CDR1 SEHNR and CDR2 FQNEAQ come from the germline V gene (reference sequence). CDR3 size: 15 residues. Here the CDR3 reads CSSSHGTGMNTEAFF. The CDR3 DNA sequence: TGTTCCAGCAGCCACGGGACAGGGATGAACACTGAAGCTTTCTTT. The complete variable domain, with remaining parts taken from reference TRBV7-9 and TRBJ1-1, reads DTGVSQNPRHKITKRGQNVTFRCDPISEHNRLYWYRQTLGQGPEFLTYFQNEAQLEKSRLLSDRFSAERPKGSFSTLEIQRTEQGDSAMYLCSSSHGTGMNTEAFFGQGTRLTVV.